This TCR beta chain originates from a study of blood T cell repertoires in COVID-19. With V trimmed by 8 bases and J by 5 bases, 11 bases remained unmatched. This CDR3 has 14 amino acids. Germline V lookup: CDR1 SNHLY, CDR2 FYNNEI. TCRdb's copy holds only in-frame clones and misses some; the assay was immunoSEQ multiplex PCR. The sample has 300,000 to 400,000 clones, 88% seen once; the top ten hold less than 1.5%. Participants were placed into cohorts based on the clinical history they reported. Two consecutive negative NP/OP PCR tests, clearance, or resolved symptoms defined Cohort 3 recovery. Source material: PBMCs or T cells enriched from blood (not recorded which). This TCR derives from a woman younger than 35 who had recovered from COVID-19. The chain links TRBV2 to TRBJ1-1; TRBD1 matches at 7 bases. CDR3 loop: CASHLTGSVTEAFF. CDR3 nucleotide sequence: TGTGCCAGCCACTTGACAGGGTCAGTTACTGAAGCTTTCTTT.